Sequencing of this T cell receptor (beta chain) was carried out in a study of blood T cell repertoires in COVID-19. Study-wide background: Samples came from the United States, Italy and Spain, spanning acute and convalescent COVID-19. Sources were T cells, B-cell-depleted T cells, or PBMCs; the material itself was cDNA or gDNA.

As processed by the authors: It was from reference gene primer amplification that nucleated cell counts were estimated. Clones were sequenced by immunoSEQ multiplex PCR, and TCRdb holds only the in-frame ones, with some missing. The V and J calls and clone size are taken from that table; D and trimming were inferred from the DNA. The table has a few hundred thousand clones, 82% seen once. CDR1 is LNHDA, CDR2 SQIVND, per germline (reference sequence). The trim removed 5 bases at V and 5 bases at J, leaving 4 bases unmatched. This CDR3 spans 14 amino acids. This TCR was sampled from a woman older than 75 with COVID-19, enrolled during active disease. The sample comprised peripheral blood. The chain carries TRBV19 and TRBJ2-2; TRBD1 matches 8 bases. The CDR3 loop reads CASSFQGATGELFF. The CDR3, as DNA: TGTGCCAGTAGTTTCCAGGGGGCAACCGGGGAGCTGTTTTTT. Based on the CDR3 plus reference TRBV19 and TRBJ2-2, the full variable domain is DGGITQSPKYLFRKEGQNVTLSCEQNLNHDAMYWYRQDPGQGLRLIYYSQIVNDFQKGDIAEGYSVSREKKESFPLTVTSAQKNPTAFYLCASSFQGATGELFFGEGSRLTVL.